The rows below give T cell receptor beta chains drawn from one sample of a study of T cells in Graves' hyperthyroidism and ophthalmopathy. MiXCR, run by TCRdb on the multiplex PCR reads, gives a single entry per CDR3 protein. The sample consists of approximately 740,000 distinct CDR3 sequences, 13% to 15% of them appearing once. Sequencing was performed on blood. The receptors derive from a woman under 30 with Graves' hyperthyroidism. CDR3s include the opening cysteine and the closing phenylalanine or tryptophan. D genes are given only for firm matches. Some rows have no size entry. The others give once, few or many, or a class for an expanded clone.

CASSMISTDTQYF	.	TRBV7-3	TRBJ2-3	13	many
CASSGGIRFSGANVLTF	.	TRBV25-1	TRBJ2-6	17	.
CASRTVGDRIRETQYF	TRBD1	TRBV28	TRBJ2-5	16	many
CASSLDGLNQPQHF	.	TRBV2	TRBJ1-5	14	many
CSATWVFRRDTDTQYF	.	TRBV29-1	TRBJ2-3	16	.
CASSLDLAGAYNEQFF	TRBD2	TRBV5-1	TRBJ2-1	16	many
CSARPYGTGVNSPLHF	TRBD1	TRBV20-1	TRBJ1-6	16	.
CASSILQGASMDIQYF	TRBD1	TRBV19	TRBJ2-4	16	.
CASSLSLAGQLGYEQFF	TRBD2	TRBV11-2	TRBJ2-1	17	many
CASSDAPNYGYTF	.	TRBV7-9	TRBJ1-2	13	.
CASSLSTTGAYGYTF	TRBD1	TRBV7-9	TRBJ1-2	15	.
CASTPIGHQRGPLHF	.	TRBV27	TRBJ1-6	15	.
CASSLRQGPDTQYF	.	TRBV11-3	TRBJ2-3	14	many
CSVEETGGAYEQYF	TRBD1	TRBV29-1	TRBJ2-7	14	many
CASSLANRDSGNTIYF	.	TRBV7-6	TRBJ1-3	16	few
CASSLLGAFANTGELFF	.	TRBV11-2	TRBJ2-2	17	many
CASSLSGGKGMAQHF	TRBD1	TRBV27	TRBJ1-5	15	.
CAWSTLGEAFF	.	TRBV30	TRBJ1-1	11	many
CASSSSPRLGGTQYF	.	TRBV7-3	TRBJ2-3	15	.
CATRGLAGNNEQFF	TRBD2	TRBV15	TRBJ2-1	14	.
CASSPTLAETYNEQFF	TRBD2	TRBV18	TRBJ2-1	16	many
CASSQDRRSTSGTYEQYF	TRBD2	TRBV4-1	TRBJ2-7	18	.
CASSPLAGGPGTDTQYF	TRBD2	TRBV4-2	TRBJ2-3	17	.
CASSQDFGRGEQFF	TRBD2	TRBV4-2	TRBJ2-1	14	.
CASSPPGSGYNEQFF	TRBD2	TRBV12-3/TRBV12-4	TRBJ2-1	15	many
CSANLQGWGNEQYF	.	TRBV20-1	TRBJ2-7	14	few
CASSRTDGEQYF	.	TRBV3-1	TRBJ2-7	12	many
CASSQGADRNTIYF	.	TRBV9	TRBJ1-3	14	few
CASVRQGAVRDQPQHF	TRBD1	TRBV6-2/TRBV6-3	TRBJ1-5	16	many
CASSSRLAGTNRAQYF	TRBD2	TRBV27	TRBJ2-5	16	many
CASSPSFQETQYF	.	TRBV18	TRBJ2-5	13	many
CSAHTSTGNIQYF	.	TRBV20-1	TRBJ2-4	13	many
CATRPYGNTIYF	.	TRBV19	TRBJ1-3	12	few
CASSLDRGAWGTEAFF	.	TRBV13	TRBJ1-1	16	.
CASSYPPGQGLHEQYF	.	TRBV6-5	TRBJ2-7	16	few
CASSIIFGGSYNEQFF	.	TRBV19	TRBJ2-1	16	.
CASRTRTSGDTQYF	TRBD2	TRBV19	TRBJ2-3	14	.
CASSGVMRTWAEAFF	.	TRBV2	TRBJ1-1	15	many
CASSTDIMNTEAFF	.	TRBV11-2	TRBJ1-1	14	many
CASSLAGTQAFF	.	TRBV7-8	TRBJ1-1	12	.
CASSPRDRGISYEQYF	TRBD1	TRBV7-9	TRBJ2-7	16	many
CSARGGDTIERETQYF	.	TRBV20-1	TRBJ2-5	16	many
CASSIPRAGGSTDTQYF	TRBD2	TRBV9	TRBJ2-3	17	few
CASSGGRNYGYTF	.	TRBV27	TRBJ1-2	13	.
CASRGGLGTEAFF	TRBD1	TRBV2	TRBJ1-1	13	many
CSARGDYYNEQFF	TRBD2	TRBV20-1	TRBJ2-1	13	many
CASSPNTQSNIQYF	.	TRBV18	TRBJ2-4	14	many
CASSQASSGANVLTF	.	TRBV3-1	TRBJ2-6	15	many
CASSFRTTSYNEQFF	.	TRBV27	TRBJ2-1	15	few
CASSLLQLYEQYF	.	TRBV7-8	TRBJ2-7	13	few
CASSLAFQYHEQFF	.	TRBV12-3/TRBV12-4	TRBJ2-1	14	.
CASSSRSSRSYEQYF	.	TRBV7-2	TRBJ2-7	15	.
CATSRAQTQRGARYF	.	TRBV15	TRBJ2-3	15	few
CASRTSSFGGELFF	TRBD2	TRBV6-1	TRBJ2-2	14	.
CASSPLTYEQYF	.	TRBV28	TRBJ2-7	12	many
CASSRTPGELFF	.	TRBV7-6	TRBJ2-2	12	.
CASSLSGGVYEQYF	TRBD2	TRBV27	TRBJ2-7	14	.